A selection of T cell receptor beta chains follows, all from one sample in a study of T cells expressing NK-cell markers. One entry per CDR3 protein, without DNA, is what TCRdb gives after re-calling the 5' RACE reads. This listing includes 200,000 to 300,000 distinct CDR3 sequences. What was sequenced was blood T cells: a sorted CD56 or NKG2C T cell subset, CD4+ or CD8+ T cells, or bulk PBMC T cells (not recorded which). These receptors all come from a man in his late teens or twenties in good health. Each CDR3 is given with its conserved first and last residue. The order of the fields is V gene, J gene, CDR3 protein.

>TRBV28|TRBJ2-1
CASSLPGLSEQFF
>TRBV6-1|TRBJ2-1
CASRDRTGYNEQFF
>TRBV15|TRBJ2-1
CATSRTGGLAKRNEQFF
>TRBV18|TRBJ2-5
CASSPTGTGLTQYF
>TRBV20-1|TRBJ2-1
CSASGTRRNEQFF
>TRBV6-1|TRBJ1-3
CASSQGQGGNTIYF
>TRBV12-5|TRBJ2-2
CASASLGQVVTGELFF
>TRBV4-1|TRBJ2-5
CASSQVSWETQYF
>TRBV7-2|TRBJ2-5
CASTPDGVGTQYF
>TRBV29-1|TRBJ2-1
CSVDRAGYNEQFF